One and the same sample provided the 11 T cell receptor beta chains below, sequenced in a study of T-cell reconstitution after alpha-beta-depleted transplantation in children. The TCRbeta library was prepared with unique molecular identifiers. In TCRdb, the PCR reads were re-called with MiXCR into one record per CDR3 protein. The profile shows approximately 200,000 distinct CDR3 sequences, more than 14% of them singletons. The specimen comprised PBMCs from the stem cell graft donor, sampled from the stem cell graft. Receptor source: a human donor who donated a stem cell graft to a child with acute lymphoblastic leukemia.

The V call is TRBV7-2, the J call TRBJ2-7, with D possibly being TRBD1 (5 bases). Trimming took 6 bases from V and 4 from J, leaving 16 bases between them. The germline V gene encodes CDR1 SGHTA and CDR2 FQGNSA. The CDR3 sequence is 14 residues long. CDR3 DNA: TGTGCCAGCAGTGGGGCGTCTGTGAGATACGAGCAGTACTTC. Its translation: CASSGASVRYEQYF.

This rearrangement joins TRBV7-9 to TRBJ1-5; perhaps TRBD1 as D (5 bases). The CDR3 runs 15 residues. Germline V gene sequence: CDR1 SEHNR, CDR2 FQNEAQ (reference sequence). Trimming pared 5 bases from V and 3 bases from J, leaving 14 bases between. DNA of the CDR3: TGTGCCAGCAGCGAGCAGGGTGGGGTCAATCAGCCCCAGCATTTT. Translating it yields CASSEQGGVNQPQHF.

The chain carries TRBV9 and TRBJ2-5, with 7 bases lining up with TRBD1. CDR1 and CDR2 from the germline V gene are SGDLS and YYNGEE. The J segment lost 2 bases and the V segment lost 3 bases, leaving 7 bases of the junction unmatched. This CDR3 contains 15 residues. CDR3 region: CASSARQGLQETQYF. The DNA for the CDR3 is TGTGCCAGCAGCGCCCGACAGGGTCTTCAAGAGACCCAGTACTTC.

This clonotype was detected ten times or more. This chain links TRBV12-3 or TRBV12-4 with TRBJ1-1, with a possible D match to TRBD1 (6 bases). The CDR3 has 14 residues. Trimming stripped 3 bases from V and 1 base from J, with 9 bases between. The CDR3 here is CASSFRTANTEAFF. In DNA, the CDR3 is TGTGCCAGCAGTTTCAGGACAGCGAACACTGAAGCTTTCTTT.

This clonotype was observed many times. DNA of the CDR3: TGCAGTGCTAGAGACTTCGCGACTAAACCGGGGACGGATGAGCAGTTCTTC. Residues: CSARDFATKPGTDEQFF. The rearrangement uses TRBV20-1 and TRBJ2-1; perhaps D is TRBD1 or TRBD2 (5 bases each). V lost 0 bases and J 8 bases, leaving 23 bases between the germline ends. The germline CDR1 and CDR2 sequences are DFQATT and SNEGSKA (reference sequence). The CDR3 runs to 17 residues.

This clonotype was seen many times. This chain connects TRBV19 to TRBJ1-1; TRBD1 aligns across 7 bases. Losses at the gene ends were 5 bases for V and 1 base for J; bases not matched to a gene: 4. Germline V lookup: CDR1 LNHDA, CDR2 SQIVND (reference sequence). The CDR3 loop spans 14 amino acids. For the CDR3, the DNA is TGTGCCAGTAGTTTGACAGGGCGGAACACTGAAGCTTTCTTT. It specifies CASSLTGRNTEAFF.

This clonotype was observed many times. In nucleotides, the CDR3 is TGCAGCGCCCCTTCAGGAGGCGGGAGTCGCAAGACCCAGTACTTC. It is translated as CSAPSGGGSRKTQYF. The V and J genes are TRBV29-1 and TRBJ2-5, with 7 bases fitting TRBD2. This CDR3 has 15 amino acids. Trimming cost V 7 bases and J 6 bases; bases outside gene matches: 17. Germline loops: CDR1 SQVTM, CDR2 ANQGSEA.

This clonotype has ten or more counts. The chain links TRBV6-6 to TRBJ1-1, with unresolved D. Looked up from germline, CDR1 is MNHNY and CDR2 is SVGAGI (reference sequence). The CDR3 extends over 13 amino acids. The V end was cut by 6 bases, the J end by 0 bases, with 8 bases between. CDR3 sequence reads: CASSKVMNTEAFF. CDR3 coding DNA: TGTGCCAGCAGCAAAGTCATGAACACTGAAGCTTTCTTT.

This clonotype was found many times. V gene TRBV5-1 combines with J gene TRBJ1-6, with 8 bases fitting TRBD1. CDR1 is SGHRS, CDR2 YFSETQ, per germline. This CDR3 has 15 residues. V was pared by 7 bases and J by 7 bases, with 10 bases of the junction left unmatched. The CDR3 bases are TGCGCCAGCGGTCTTACAGGGGGAGGCAATTCACCCCTCCACTTT. Its translation: CASGLTGGGNSPLHF.

This clonotype came up many times. The chain combines TRBV20-1 with TRBJ1-1; 8 bases match TRBD1. The CDR3 sequence is 14 residues long. Germline assignment: CDR1 DFQATT and CDR2 SNEGSKA (reference sequence). After removal of 1 base from V and 4 bases from J, the junction contained 5 bases not matched to a gene. The chain's CDR3 is CSARVHTGGTEAFF. As DNA, the CDR3 is TGCAGTGCTAGAGTCCATACAGGGGGCACTGAAGCTTTCTTT.

This clonotype has at least ten counts. The chain has TRBV20-1 and TRBJ2-1; D possibly corresponds to TRBD1 (6 bases). The CDR3 loop spans 12 amino acids. Germline CDR1 is DFQATT and CDR2 is SNEGSKA (reference sequence). Trimming left V 3 bases short and J 6 bases short, with 9 bases between. Written as DNA, the CDR3 is TGCAGTGCTAGTAGGGGGACCAATGAGCAGTTCTTC. Translated: CSASRGTNEQFF.